This TCR beta chain was identified in a study of tumor-infiltrating lymphocytes in primary liver carcinoma. This clonotype was detected only once. What it binds is not known. A read error is likely, as this CDR3 ends without the conserved phenylalanine or tryptophan. Unsorted bulk tissue, about 18-32 mg of it, served as the source for co-extraction of RNA and DNA. Unmatched junction bases numbered 10, after V lost 11 bases and J lost 0 bases. Germline-derived CDR1 and CDR2 are SGHDN and FVKESK. The CDR3 is 14 amino acids. The investigators made TCR beta cDNA from approximately 0.5 ug total RNA, using a constant-region primer. ARM-PCR was slightly modified, and three nested multiplex PCR rounds with it gave rise to the TCR beta libraries. The first two PCR rounds used TRBV1-TRBV30 forward primers with a C-beta reverse primer, around 10 cycles each. TCRdb passed the multiplex PCR reads through MiXCR, listing each CDR3 protein once. The sample has some 130,000 distinct CDR3 sequences, around 65% seen once.

Study-wide results and caveats: Blood had a significantly lower top-250-clone fraction than tumors did (p = 0.039).

Sample: tumor-adjacent normal liver tissue. The receptor comes from a woman in her sixties or seventies with primary liver carcinoma and hepatitis B virus infection. The V gene is TRBV14, the J gene TRBJ2-7; 7 nucleotides line up with TRBD1. DNA for the CDR3: TGTGCCGGCCGACCGGGACAGAACTCCTACGAGCAGTACTCC. Translating gives CAGRPGQNSYEQYS.